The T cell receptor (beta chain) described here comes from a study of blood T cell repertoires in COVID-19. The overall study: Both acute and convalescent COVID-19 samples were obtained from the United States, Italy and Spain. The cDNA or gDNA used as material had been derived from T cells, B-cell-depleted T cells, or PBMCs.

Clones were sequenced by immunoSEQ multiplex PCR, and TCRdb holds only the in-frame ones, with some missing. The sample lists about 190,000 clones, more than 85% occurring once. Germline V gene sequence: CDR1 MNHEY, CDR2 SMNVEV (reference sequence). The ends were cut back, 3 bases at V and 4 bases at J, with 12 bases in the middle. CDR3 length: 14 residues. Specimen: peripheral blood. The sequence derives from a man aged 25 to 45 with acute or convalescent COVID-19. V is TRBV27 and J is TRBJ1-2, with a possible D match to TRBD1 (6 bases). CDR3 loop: CASSFLGTPYGYTF. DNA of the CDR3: TGTGCCAGCAGTTTTCTTGGGACACCCTATGGCTACACCTTC.